This T cell receptor beta chain was found in a study of blood T cell repertoires in COVID-19. Donors of Cohort 3 who recovered were those that had two negative PCRs, clearance, or symptom resolution. Profiled with immunoSEQ multiplex PCR; TCRdb holds only in-frame clones, not every one. The sample consists of some 130,000 clones, approximately 78% of them appearing once. With 6 bases clipped from V and 5 bases from J, the junction kept 11 bases outside the gene matches. This CDR3 is 15 amino acids long. Germline V CDR1 and CDR2: LNHDA, SQIVND (reference sequence). Sequenced sample: PBMCs or T cells enriched from blood (not recorded which). The rearrangement joins TRBV19 to TRBJ1-1, with 8 bases matching TRBD1. The sequence was obtained from a woman between 45 and 60 years old who had recovered from COVID-19. In nucleotides, the CDR3 is TGTGCCAGTAGAATATACGGACAGGGTGGTACTGAAGCTTTCTTT. Translated: CASRIYGQGGTEAFF. Filled out from reference TRBV19 and TRBJ1-1, the complete variable domain reads DGGITQSPKYLFRKEGQNVTLSCEQNLNHDAMYWYRQDPGQGLRLIYYSQIVNDFQKGDIAEGYSVSREKKESFPLTVTSAQKNPTAFYLCASRIYGQGGTEAFFGQGTRLTVV.